This passage covers 30 T cell receptor beta chains from one sample sequenced in a study of regulatory T cells in long-lasting Graves disease. As for time point: newly diagnosed GD, antithyroid drugs for less than 3 months. There was RNA extracted from PBMCs, and the TCR library was made from it. Building of the TCR beta libraries involved iRepertoire HTBI primers and Arm-PCR of CDR3 regions. One entry per CDR3 protein results from TCRdb running MiXCR on the multiplex PCR reads. The data show 400,000 to 500,000 distinct CDR3 sequences, about 15% seen once. This sample was also put to use in a study of T cells in Graves' hyperthyroidism and ophthalmopathy.

Material: peripheral blood mononuclear cells (PBMCs), obtained at new diagnosis, from a patient treated with antithyroid drugs. These receptors were taken from a woman in her thirties or forties with Graves disease.

The sample holds many counts of this clonotype. The CDR3 is CASSLFGAEAFF. The CDR3 DNA is TGTGCCAGCAGTTTATTTGGGGCTGAAGCTTTCTTT. This rearrangement joins TRBV27 to TRBJ1-1; no clear D gene. This CDR3 contains 12 residues. V lost 1 base and J 6 bases, leaving 6 bases between the germline ends. Looked up from germline, CDR1 is MNHEY and CDR2 is SMNVEV (reference sequence).

The chain couples TRBV12-3 or TRBV12-4 to TRBJ2-5; TRBD1 agrees at 7 bases. The CDR3 spans 12 residues. V lost 7 bases to trimming and J lost 6 bases; unmatched junction nucleotides: 5. CDR3 amino acids: CASTPTGQTQYF. CDR3 bases: TGTGCCAGCACCCCGACAGGGCAGACCCAGTACTTC.

This clonotype was observed many times. The chain uses TRBV7-9 and TRBJ2-2; unclear D gene. Deletions cut 4 bases from V and 5 bases from J, with 17 bases between. This CDR3 comprises 16 residues. From germline, CDR1 is SEHNR and CDR2 FQNEAQ (reference sequence). The CDR3 sequence is CASSSRFGRSTGELFF. CDR3 coding DNA: TGTGCCAGCAGCTCCCGATTCGGCAGGTCTACCGGGGAGCTGTTTTTT. Full variable domain (outside the CDR3, taken from reference TRBV7-9 and TRBJ2-2): DTGVSQNPRHKITKRGQNVTFRCDPISEHNRLYWYRQTLGQGPEFLTYFQNEAQLEKSRLLSDRFSAERPKGSFSTLEIQRTEQGDSAMYLCASSSRFGRSTGELFFGEGSRLTVL.

The CDR3 protein is CASSLWDRVGNEQFF. The DNA for the CDR3 is TGCGCCAGCAGCTTGTGGGACAGGGTGGGCAATGAGCAGTTCTTC. The chain is built from TRBV5-1 and TRBJ2-1; TRBD1 matches 9 bases. Per the germline V gene, CDR1 is SGHRS and CDR2 is YFSETQ. This CDR3 is built from 15 residues. The junction had 5 bases not matched to a gene; V was cut back by 1 base and J by 6 bases.

The sample holds many counts of this clonotype. The rearrangement uses TRBV20-1 and TRBJ2-5; the match to TRBD1 covers 9 bases. The CDR3 spans 13 residues. Germline V gene lookup returns CDR1 DFQATT and CDR2 SNEGSKA (reference sequence). The J segment lost 5 bases and the V segment lost 3 bases, leaving 4 bases of the junction unmatched. In DNA form, the CDR3 reads TGCAGTGCTAGCACCGGACAGGGGGAGACCCAGTACTTC. The encoded protein is CSASTGQGETQYF.

Ten or more counts support this clonotype. This sequence joins TRBV7-3 and TRBJ2-1; TRBD2 agrees at 13 bases. Germline assignment: CDR1 SGHTA and CDR2 FQGTGA. J lost 12 bases, V lost 4 bases, and 9 bases had no gene match. The CDR3 is made up of 15 amino acids. Here the CDR3 reads CASSSGTSGAGVQFF. CDR3 nucleotide sequence: TGTGCCAGCAGCTCGGGGACTAGCGGGGCGGGGGTGCAGTTCTTC.

This clonotype was seen at least ten times. The chain couples TRBV19 to TRBJ2-7, with 10 bases identical to TRBD2. The CDR3 is 15 amino acids. Germline loops: CDR1 LNHDA, CDR2 SQIVND (reference sequence). The V segment lost 5 bases and the J segment 7 bases; nucleotides outside the gene matches: 11. The CDR3, as DNA: TGTGCCAGTAGTCCCAGACTAGCGGGTTCGGGGGAGCAGTACTTC. Its protein product is CASSPRLAGSGEQYF.

This clonotype was found many times. This chain links TRBV28 with TRBJ1-2, with 9 bases identical to TRBD1. Trimming took 4 bases from V and 6 from J; bases not matched to a gene: 9. This CDR3 is 15 amino acids long. The V gene's germline CDR1 is MDHEN and CDR2 SYDVKM. The CDR3 reads CASSSLPGQGHGYTF. The DNA for the CDR3 is TGTGCCAGCAGTTCCCTACCGGGACAGGGTCATGGCTACACCTTC.

The table lists this clonotype with many counts. The rearrangement links TRBV29-1 to TRBJ2-3; 11 bases fit TRBD2. The CDR3 totals 16 residues. CDR1 is SQVTM and CDR2 is ANQGSEA in the germline V gene. After removal of 0 bases from V and 4 bases from J, the junction contained 6 bases not matched to a gene. The CDR3 coding sequence is TGCAGCGTTGAAGATCAACTAGCGGGAGTTCCAGATACGCAGTATTTT. It encodes CSVEDQLAGVPDTQYF.

With regard to this clonotype: A far larger clone lies a single base away; this is likely a read error. CDR3 coding DNA: TGTGCCAGCAGTGAAGGGGGGTCGCAGTTCACAGATACGCAGTATTTT. It specifies CASSEGGSQFTDTQYF. The V call is TRBV11-2, the J call TRBJ2-3; D tentatively reads TRBD1 or TRBD2 (6 bases each). Trimming removed 6 bases at V and 2 bases at J, with 18 bases between. Per the germline V gene, CDR1 is SGHAT and CDR2 is FQNNGV. This CDR3 comprises 16 residues.

This clonotype was detected only a few times. V usage is TRBV5-5 and J usage is TRBJ2-6, with D possibly being TRBD1 (6 bases). This CDR3 spans 16 amino acids. V was clipped by 4 bases and J by 0 bases, with 11 bases between them. Looked up from germline, CDR1 is SGHKS and CDR2 is YYEKEE (reference sequence). The CDR3 reads CASSKTGSSGANVLTF. DNA of the CDR3: TGTGCCAGCAGCAAAACAGGGAGCTCTGGGGCCAACGTCCTGACTTTC. Combining the CDR3 with reference TRBV5-5 and TRBJ2-6 gives the whole variable domain DAGVTQSPTHLIKTRGQQVTLRCSPISGHKSVSWYQQVLGQGPQFIFQYYEKEERGRGNFPDRFSARQFPNYSSELNVNALLLGDSALYLCASSKTGSSGANVLTFGAGSRLTVL.

As concerns this clonotype: A far larger clone is just one base off, so this is likely a read error. The chain combines TRBV6-1 with TRBJ2-4; D is uncertain. CDR1 is MNHNS and CDR2 is SASEGT in the germline V gene. Trimming took off 11 bases at V and 9 bases at J, with 20 bases between the two ends. The CDR3 contains 13 residues. CDR3 amino acids: CAVSESTRSIQYF. CDR3 DNA: TGTGCCGTCAGTGAGTCGACTCGCAGCATTCAGTACTTC.

This clonotype has at least ten counts. The J gene is TRBJ2-1, the V gene TRBV6-5; 11 bases map to TRBD1. Germline V lookup: CDR1 MNHEY, CDR2 SVGAGI. The CDR3 sequence is 17 residues long. Germline trimming cut 0 bases from V and 10 bases from J; bases unmatched to any gene: 11. Here the CDR3 reads CASSYSFGQGAAGEQFF. DNA of the CDR3: TGTGCCAGCAGTTACTCCTTTGGACAGGGGGCAGCAGGCGAGCAGTTCTTC.

This clonotype was detected many times. The chain combines TRBV7-8 with TRBJ1-6; 7 positions agree with TRBD1. The trim removed 2 bases at V and 9 bases at J, leaving 19 bases unmatched. CDR1 is SGHVS, CDR2 FQNEAQ, per germline. The CDR3 totals 19 residues. CDR3 nucleotides: TGTGCCAGCAGCTTACCTCGGACGCAACGACAGGGCCTCCGTTCACCCCTCCACTTT. This translates into CASSLPRTQRQGLRSPLHF. The full variable domain, in which reference TRBV7-8 and TRBJ1-6 provide the parts outside the CDR3, is GAGVSQSPRYKVAKRGQDVALRCDPISGHVSLFWYQQALGQGPEFLTYFQNEAQLDKSGLPSDRFFAERPEGSVSTLKIQRTQQEDSAVYLCASSLPRTQRQGLRSPLHFGNGTRLTVT.

This clonotype appeared many times. The chain links TRBV10-3 to TRBJ2-7; TRBD2 might be the D (6 bases). The germline CDR1 and CDR2 sequences are ENHRY and SYGVKD. Deletions cut 0 bases from V and 5 bases from J, with 17 bases between. The CDR3 is made up of 16 amino acids. The CDR3 here is CAISESGSGSWDEQYF. CDR3 sequence (DNA): TGTGCCATCAGTGAGTCAGGTAGCGGATCGTGGGACGAGCAGTACTTC.

This clonotype was counted ten times or more. This chain links TRBV12-5 with TRBJ1-6; no definite D call. The CDR3 sequence is 14 residues long. V was shortened by 1 base and J by 10 bases, with 11 bases between the two germline ends. CDR1 and CDR2 (germline): LGHNT, FRNRAP. CDR3 DNA: TGTGCTAGTGGTTTGGAAGGGCTGGGCTCACCCCTCCACTTT. It encodes CASGLEGLGSPLHF.

This clonotype was found many times. This chain uses TRBV11-1 with TRBJ2-2, with a tentative D call TRBD2 (6 bases). The CDR3 length is 15 residues. The V gene's germline CDR1 is SGHAT and CDR2 FQDESV (reference sequence). The germline V and J ends were trimmed by 4 bases and 4 bases, with 13 bases remaining between them. The chain's CDR3 is CASSSTRKFTGELFF. DNA of the CDR3: TGTGCCAGCAGCTCGACTAGAAAGTTCACCGGGGAGCTGTTTTTT. Full variable domain (remainder filled in from reference TRBV11-1 and TRBJ2-2): EAEVAQSPRYKITEKSQAVAFWCDPISGHATLYWYRQILGQGPELLVQFQDESVVDDSQLPKDRFSAERLKGVDSTLKIQPAELGDSAMYLCASSSTRKFTGELFFGEGSRLTVL.

There are many counts of this clonotype. V gene TRBV12-3 or TRBV12-4 combines with J gene TRBJ1-6; TRBD1 matches 7 bases. V gave up 4 bases and J gave up 7 bases; unmatched junction bases: 4. CDR3 size: 14 residues. The CDR3 reads CASSSTGMNSPLHF. CDR3 in DNA: TGTGCCAGCAGTTCGACAGGGATGAATTCACCCCTCCACTTT.

This clonotype was observed at least ten times. This sequence joins TRBV11-2 and TRBJ2-1, with 12 bases lining up with TRBD2. The ends lost 0 bases at V and 7 bases at J; junction bases unmatched: 7. There are 17 residues in the CDR3. Germline values: CDR1 SGHAT, CDR2 FQNNGV. CDR3 bases: TGTGCCAGCAGCTTAGAACTACTAGCGGGAGGTTTAAATGAGCAGTTCTTC. Translated: CASSLELLAGGLNEQFF.

This clonotype has a count of ten or more. The CDR3 region has the DNA TGTGCCAGCAGCTACGGACAGGCGGATACGCAGTATTTT. This encodes CASSYGQADTQYF. The chain links TRBV12-3 or TRBV12-4 to TRBJ2-3, with 7 bases fitting TRBD1. There are 13 residues in the CDR3. Losses at the gene ends were 6 bases for V and 6 bases for J; bases not matched to a gene: 6.

This clonotype showed up many times. The chain has TRBV7-6 and TRBJ2-5; D may match TRBD1 or TRBD2 (5 bases each). Trimming left V 1 base short and J 2 bases short, with 26 bases between. The CDR3 runs 20 residues. Per the germline V gene, CDR1 is SGHVS and CDR2 is FNYEAQ. The CDR3 coding sequence is TGTGCCAGCAGCTTAGGAGGGGAAATTGGAGCCTACAACCCTCAAGAGACCCAGTACTTC. Translation: CASSLGGEIGAYNPQETQYF.

This clonotype was recorded many times. The genes are TRBV29-1 and TRBJ1-1; 9 positions match TRBD1. V shed 6 bases, J shed 1 base, and the junction held 6 bases outside the gene matches. CDR1 and CDR2 (germline): SQVTM, ANQGSEA. The CDR3 is made up of 14 amino acids. The CDR3: CSVQGAERNTEAFF. The CDR3 nucleotides are TGCAGCGTACAGGGGGCAGAGAGGAACACTGAAGCTTTCTTT. Filled out from reference TRBV29-1 and TRBJ1-1, the complete variable domain reads SAVISQKPSRDICQRGTSLTIQCQVDSQVTMMFWYRQQPGQSLTLIATANQGSEATYESGFVIDKFPISRPNLTFSTLTVSNMSPEDSSIYLCSVQGAERNTEAFFGQGTRLTVV.

CDR3 DNA: TGCGCCAGCAGCCAAGACCCACCTAGCGGGGACCAAGAGACCCAGTACTTC. The encoded protein is CASSQDPPSGDQETQYF. The chain joins TRBV4-1 to TRBJ2-5, with 9 positions matching TRBD2. The CDR3 covers 17 residues. Germline CDR1 and CDR2: MGHRA and YSYEKL. Trimming at V came to 0 bases and at J to 0 bases, leaving 5 bases not matched to a gene.

This clonotype occurred many times. The genes are TRBV10-3 and TRBJ2-1, with D perhaps TRBD2 (6 bases). Germline-derived CDR1 and CDR2 are ENHRY and SYGVKD. The CDR3 loop spans 18 amino acids. The V end was cut by 2 bases, the J end by 0 bases, with 17 bases between. The CDR3 is CAISEPLLAEDSYNEQFF. As DNA, the CDR3 is TGTGCCATCAGTGAGCCCCTACTAGCCGAAGACTCCTACAATGAGCAGTTCTTC.

In its sample, this clonotype was seen many times. The rearrangement uses TRBV28 and TRBJ1-5; D is undetermined. The CDR3 runs 14 residues. Germline V CDR1 and CDR2: MDHEN, SYDVKM. With 5 bases removed from V and 0 bases from J, the gap between germline ends came to 8 bases. The CDR3 region is CASSSGGSNQPQHF. The CDR3 coding sequence is TGTGCCAGCAGTAGCGGCGGTAGCAATCAGCCCCAGCATTTT. Using reference TRBV28 and TRBJ1-5 for the parts outside the CDR3, the full variable domain is DVKVTQSSRYLVKRTGEKVFLECVQDMDHENMFWYRQDPGLGLRLIYFSYDVKMKEKGDIPEGYSVSREKKERFSLILESASTNQTSMYLCASSSGGSNQPQHFGDGTRLSIL.

The chain combines TRBV11-2 with TRBJ1-6; maybe TRBD1 (5 bases). The length of the CDR3 is 14 residues. Germline V gives CDR1 SGHAT, CDR2 FQNNGV. Trimming left V 8 bases short and J 8 bases short, with 16 bases between. CDR3 coding DNA: TGTGCCAGCCGAAGCATTGGGGGTGATTCACCCCTCCACTTT. It codes for CASRSIGGDSPLHF.

In this sample, this clonotype turned up many times. The chain combines TRBV6-2 or TRBV6-3 with TRBJ2-7, with 9 bases matching TRBD2. The V gene end was trimmed by 5 bases and the J gene end by 1 base; junction bases not matched to a gene: 6. The germline V gene has CDR1 MNHEY and CDR2 SVGEGT. This CDR3 has 15 residues. The CDR3, as DNA: TGTGCCAGCAGTGGGGGACTAGCAGGGTCCTACGAGCAGTACTTC. Translated, it gives CASSGGLAGSYEQYF.

This clonotype occurred many times. The V gene is TRBV11-2, the J gene TRBJ2-1, with a weak D call TRBD2 (6 bases). The length of the CDR3 is 19 residues. Germline CDR1 SGHAT, CDR2 FQNNGV. V gave up 3 bases and J gave up 2 bases, with 23 bases separating them. CDR3 coding DNA: TGTGCCAGCAGCTTCCCCGGGACGACCGGGAGCGGAGCCTACAATGAGCAGTTCTTC. It specifies CASSFPGTTGSGAYNEQFF.

This clonotype occurred many times. J is TRBJ2-5 and V is TRBV12-3 or TRBV12-4; 7 nucleotides line up with TRBD2. V trimming: 6 bases; J trimming: 4 bases; junction bases outside the gene matches: 5. This CDR3 region has 13 residues. The CDR3, as DNA: TGTGCCAGCAGGATGGGGGGGGGAGAGACCCAGTACTTC. Encoded protein: CASRMGGGETQYF.

This clonotype occurred a few times. This CDR3 reads CASSFGTGRIGELFF. The DNA of the CDR3 is TGTGCCAGCAGCTTTGGGACGGGTAGAATCGGGGAGCTGTTTTTT. V and J are TRBV7-9 and TRBJ2-2; perhaps D is TRBD1 or TRBD2 (5 bases each). V was shortened by 3 bases and J by 7 bases, with 15 bases between the two germline ends. The length of the CDR3 is 15 residues. Germline CDR1 is SEHNR and CDR2 is FQNEAQ (reference sequence).